What follows are 18 T cell receptor beta chains derived from one specimen sequenced in a study of cytomegalovirus exposure and HLA in healthy donors. Primers: 60 Vbeta forward and 13 Jbeta reverse. The table came from immunoSEQ multiplex PCR; TCRdb's copy has only in-frame clones and leaves some out. The table records under 150,000 clones, just over 75% of them present only once. Sequencing used PBMCs. Receptor source: a woman aged 45-65 years in good health and CMV-seronegative.

The chain joins TRBV4-2 to TRBJ2-1, with unresolved D. The CDR3 is 12 amino acids. V lost 0 bases and J 6 bases, leaving 3 bases between the germline ends. Per germline, CDR1 LGHNA and CDR2 YNFKEQ. This chain's CDR3 is CASSQESNEQFF. The CDR3 DNA reads TGTGCCAGCAGCCAAGAGAGCAATGAGCAGTTCTTC.

The chain employs TRBV10-1 and TRBJ1-4; TRBD1 might be the D (5 bases). This CDR3 region has 16 residues. Germline V gene sequence: CDR1 WNHNN, CDR2 SYGVQD (reference sequence). Deletions cut 1 base from V and 4 bases from J, with 13 bases between. CDR3 residues: CASSEFRQLFNEKLFF. Written as DNA, the CDR3 is TGCGCCAGCAGTGAGTTCCGACAGCTTTTTAATGAAAAACTGTTTTTT.

The V call is TRBV19, the J call TRBJ2-1; 8 bases are shared with TRBD1. The trim removed 5 bases at V and 4 bases at J, leaving 7 bases unmatched. This CDR3 is 15 amino acids long. Germline CDR1 and CDR2: LNHDA and SQIVND (reference sequence). The CDR3 reads CASSFGQGGYNEQFF. DNA for the CDR3: TGTGCCAGTAGTTTCGGACAGGGTGGTTACAATGAGCAGTTCTTC.

This clone was detected only once. CDR3 amino acids: CSAGLAESSYNEQFF. Here the CDR3 DNA reads TGCAGCGCGGGACTAGCGGAAAGCTCCTACAATGAGCAGTTCTTC. This rearrangement joins TRBV29-1 to TRBJ2-1; 11 bases are a match to TRBD2. With 7 bases clipped from V and 0 bases from J, the junction kept 5 bases outside the gene matches. CDR3 length: 15 amino acids. Per the germline V gene, CDR1 is SQVTM and CDR2 is ANQGSEA.

V is TRBV30 and J is TRBJ2-3; a weak D match, TRBD1 (5 bases). This CDR3 has 15 residues. Trimming left V 3 bases short and J 2 bases short, with 15 bases between. Germline CDR1 is GTSNPN and CDR2 is SVGIG (reference sequence). The DNA for the CDR3 is TGTGCCTGGAGCAACCAGGGAATCTCCACAGATACGCAGTATTTT. Translated: CAWSNQGISTDTQYF. Using reference TRBV30 and TRBJ2-3 for the parts outside the CDR3, the full variable domain is SQTIHQWPATLVQPVGSPLSLECTVEGTSNPNLYWYRQAAGRGLQLLFYSVGIGQISSEVPQNLSASRPQDRQFILSSKKLLLSDSGFYLCAWSNQGISTDTQYFGPGTRLTVL.

This chain joins TRBV6-5 and TRBJ1-1; a weak D match, TRBD1 (5 bases). This CDR3 is 13 amino acids long. V shed 0 bases and J shed 8 bases, with 10 bases lying between them. Per germline, CDR1 MNHEY and CDR2 SVGAGI. The CDR3 sequence: CASSYSGVGEAFF. The CDR3 DNA follows: TGTGCCAGCAGTTACTCAGGGGTGGGGGAAGCTTTCTTT.

J is TRBJ2-7 and V is TRBV4-2; D may be TRBD2 (6 bases). The ends were cut back, 2 bases at V and 1 base at J, with 12 bases in the middle. Germline CDR1 and CDR2: LGHNA and YNFKEQ. The CDR3 spans 15 residues. In DNA, the CDR3 is TGTGCCAGCAGCCAACAACAGGAGGGGTCCTACGAGCAGTACTTC. This gives the protein CASSQQQEGSYEQYF.

This clone was picked up one time. The genes are TRBV6-1 and TRBJ2-5; 10 nucleotides match TRBD1. The end of the DNA aligns better with TRBJ2-7, so the J call may be wrong. The CDR3 is 14 amino acids. CDR1 and CDR2 (germline): MNHNS, SASEGT. CDR3 nucleotide sequence: TGTGCCAGCAGTGAGGGACAGGGGAGGTACGAGCAGTACTTC. Translating it yields CASSEGQGRYEQYF.

The chain links TRBV5-4 to TRBJ2-3; D perhaps matches TRBD2 (6 bases). V shed 4 bases and J shed 6 bases, with 12 bases lying between them. Germline CDR1 reads SGHNT; CDR2 reads YYREEE (reference sequence). The CDR3 has 13 residues. The CDR3 DNA reads TGTGCCAGCAGCGGGGGGAACAAGGATACGCAGTATTTT. Translated, it gives CASSGGNKDTQYF.

This rearrangement joins TRBV9 to TRBJ2-2, with a tentative D call TRBD1 (5 bases). The germline V and J ends were trimmed by 0 bases and 4 bases, with 13 bases remaining between them. The germline V gene encodes CDR1 SGDLS and CDR2 YYNGEE. The CDR3 is made up of 16 amino acids. The DNA of the CDR3 is TGTGCCAGCAGCGTAGCTACCGGCCAGGGCACCGGGGAGCTGTTTTTT. This gives the protein CASSVATGQGTGELFF.

The rearrangement links TRBV30 to TRBJ2-3; the match to TRBD2 covers 8 bases. The CDR3 runs to 17 residues. V lost 0 bases to trimming and J lost 0 bases; unmatched junction nucleotides: 8. Germline lookup yields CDR1 GTSNPN and CDR2 SVGIG (reference sequence). CDR3 coding DNA: TGTGCCTGGAGTGTGGGGACTAGGGGGACTAGCACAGATACGCAGTATTTT. This translates into CAWSVGTRGTSTDTQYF.

The rearrangement uses TRBV7-9 and TRBJ1-2; D may be TRBD1 (6 bases). Trimming shortened V by 3 bases and J by 6 bases, and 14 bases separated the two germline ends. Germline lookup yields CDR1 SEHNR and CDR2 FQNEAQ (reference sequence). This CDR3 region has 14 residues. The CDR3 is CASSFPDRPDGYTF. The CDR3, as DNA: TGTGCCAGCAGCTTCCCCGACAGGCCCGATGGCTACACCTTC. Full variable domain (outside the CDR3, taken from reference TRBV7-9 and TRBJ1-2): DTGVSQNPRHKITKRGQNVTFRCDPISEHNRLYWYRQTLGQGPEFLTYFQNEAQLEKSRLLSDRFSAERPKGSFSTLEIQRTEQGDSAMYLCASSFPDRPDGYTFGSGTRLTVV.

This clone was detected only a few times. The chain combines TRBV9 with TRBJ2-7, with 12 positions matching TRBD2. Germline V gives CDR1 SGDLS, CDR2 YYNGEE. The V gene end was trimmed by 3 bases and the J gene end by 3 bases; junction bases not matched to a gene: 1. The CDR3 is made up of 14 amino acids. CDR3 nucleotides: TGTGCCAGCAGCGAGGGACTAGCGGGCTACGAGCAGTACTTC. Amino acid sequence: CASSEGLAGYEQYF. Filled out from reference TRBV9 and TRBJ2-7, the complete variable domain reads DSGVTQTPKHLITATGQRVTLRCSPRSGDLSVYWYQQSLDQGLQFLIQYYNGEERAKGNILERFSAQQFPDLHSELNLSSLELGDSALYFCASSEGLAGYEQYFGPGTRLTVT.

The chain uses TRBV6-6 and TRBJ1-4; 9 bases are shared with TRBD1. CDR3 length equals 14 residues. The V segment lost 4 bases and the J segment 5 bases; nucleotides outside the gene matches: 2. Germline CDR1 reads MNHNY; CDR2 reads SVGAGI (reference sequence). Written as DNA, the CDR3 is TGTGCCAGCAGTTTGGACAGGGGAAATGAAAAACTGTTTTTT. Encoded protein: CASSLDRGNEKLFF.

The V gene is TRBV10-3, the J gene TRBJ1-2, with TRBD1 matching over 8 bases. This CDR3 contains 12 residues. The ends lost 3 bases at V and 8 bases at J; junction bases unmatched: 2. Germline CDR1 is ENHRY and CDR2 is SYGVKD. CDR3 DNA sequence: TGTGCCATCAGTGACGCAGGGGGCGGCTACACCTTC. It is translated as CAISDAGGGYTF.

CDR3 region: CASSSGTSGNRGNEQFF. The CDR3 DNA reads as TGCGCCAGCAGCTCAGGGACTAGCGGGAACAGAGGCAATGAGCAGTTCTTC. This sequence joins TRBV5-1 and TRBJ2-1, with TRBD2 matching over 13 bases. The CDR3 extends over 17 amino acids. After removal of 3 bases from V and 6 bases from J, the junction contained 9 bases not matched to a gene. CDR1 and CDR2 (germline): SGHRS, YFSETQ.

This chain joins TRBV7-8 and TRBJ2-4; the match to TRBD1 covers 7 bases. Per the germline V gene, CDR1 is SGHVS and CDR2 is FQNEAQ. The V segment lost 0 bases and the J segment 0 bases; nucleotides outside the gene matches: 5. This CDR3 contains 17 residues. Written as DNA, the CDR3 is TGTGCCAGCAGCTTAGCAGGACAGGAGCTAGCCAAAAACATTCAGTACTTC. It specifies CASSLAGQELAKNIQYF.

The J gene is TRBJ2-7, the V gene TRBV2, with 12 bases aligning to TRBD2. CDR1 and CDR2 (germline): SNHLY, FYNNEI. The CDR3 has 15 residues. Unmatched junction bases numbered 9, after V lost 7 bases and J lost 5 bases. The CDR3 sequence is CASTLLAGGPHEQYF. For the CDR3, the DNA is TGTGCCAGCACTCTCCTAGCGGGAGGGCCCCACGAGCAGTACTTC. The whole variable domain, remainder taken from reference TRBV2 and TRBJ2-7, is EPEVTQTPSHQVTQMGQEVILRCVPISNHLYFYWYRQILGQKVEFLVSFYNNEISEKSEIFDDQFSVERPDGSNFTLKIRSTKLEDSAMYFCASTLLAGGPHEQYFGPGTRLTVT.